The 10 T cell receptor beta chains below were found in one sample sequenced in a study of blood T cell repertoires in COVID-19. Some clones are missing from TCRdb's copy, which holds only in-frame ones; the method was immunoSEQ multiplex PCR. The sample lists 60,000 to 70,000 clones, 80% to 90% occurring once. Specimen: peripheral blood. The receptor set was obtained from an older woman with acute or convalescent COVID-19.

V is TRBV10-3 and J is TRBJ2-1; D may correspond to TRBD1 or TRBD2 (5 bases each). Germline V lookup: CDR1 ENHRY, CDR2 SYGVKD. Trimming stripped 6 bases from V and 10 bases from J, with 16 bases between. The CDR3 is 13 residues long. CDR3 in DNA: TGTGCCATCAGGGAGGTAGGGAAGGGGGAGCAGTTCTTC. Translating gives CAIREVGKGEQFF.

J is TRBJ2-1 and V is TRBV7-3, with TRBD2 matching over 9 bases. Trimming cost V 1 base and J 7 bases; bases outside gene matches: 8. CDR3 length: 16 amino acids. Germline V gene sequence: CDR1 SGHTA, CDR2 FQGTGA. CDR3 nucleotide sequence: TGTGCCAGCAGCTTAATGAGGAGCGGGAGGAAGAATGAGCAGTTCTTC. Protein sequence: CASSLMRSGRKNEQFF.

The chain uses TRBV19 and TRBJ1-2; D gene ambiguous. The CDR3 has 13 amino acids. V gave up 3 bases and J gave up 4 bases, with 9 bases separating them. The germline gives CDR1 LNHDA, CDR2 SQIVND (reference sequence). The CDR3 DNA reads TGTGCCAGTAGTATCTCGCAGTTCTATGGCTACACCTTC. Its protein is CASSISQFYGYTF.

This clone was seen more than once but under ten times. This chain links TRBV20-1 with TRBJ1-2; TRBD1 might be the D (5 bases). This CDR3 is 14 amino acids long. The V end lost 3 bases, the J end lost 3 bases, and 14 bases lay between the germline ends. Germline assignment: CDR1 DFQATT and CDR2 SNEGSKA (reference sequence). This CDR3 is CSASHPGGDYGYTF. CDR3 bases: TGCAGTGCTAGTCATCCGGGAGGGGACTATGGCTACACCTTC.

The rearrangement uses TRBV27 and TRBJ1-2; D may be TRBD1 (5 bases). With 2 bases removed from V and 4 bases from J, the gap between germline ends came to 8 bases. Germline CDR1 MNHEY, CDR2 SMNVEV (reference sequence). The CDR3 has 13 residues. CDR3 nucleotides: TGTGCCAGCAGTTTAACAGGAGTCTATGGCTACACCTTC. Amino acid sequence: CASSLTGVYGYTF.

In DNA form, the CDR3 reads TGTGCCAGCAGTGATGGCCCCGGGGGCTATGGCTACACCTTC. This codes for CASSDGPGGYGYTF. V usage is TRBV25-1 and J usage is TRBJ1-2; D might be TRBD1 (5 bases). The V gene lost 3 bases and the J gene lost 4 bases, with 12 bases spanning the gap. The CDR3 runs to 14 residues. Looked up from germline, CDR1 is MGHDK and CDR2 is SYGVNS.

The chain is built from TRBV11-2 and TRBJ2-7; 10 bases align to TRBD1. This CDR3 contains 15 residues. The junction had 2 bases not matched to a gene; V was cut back by 1 base and J by 2 bases. From germline, CDR1 is SGHAT and CDR2 FQNNGV. CDR3 DNA sequence: TGTGCCAGCAGCTTAGCTGGACAGGGGGCCTACGAGCAGTACTTC. Protein product: CASSLAGQGAYEQYF. The full variable domain, with the rest looked up from reference TRBV11-2 and TRBJ2-7, is EAGVAQSPRYKIIEKRQSVAFWCNPISGHATLYWYQQILGQGPKLLIQFQNNGVVDDSQLPKDRFSAERLKGVDSTLKIQPAKLEDSAVYLCASSLAGQGAYEQYFGPGTRLTVT.

The chain combines TRBV2 with TRBJ1-2; the match to TRBD1 covers 10 bases. This CDR3 has 17 amino acids. Germline V CDR1 and CDR2: SNHLY, FYNNEI. The J segment lost 7 bases and the V segment lost 5 bases, leaving 16 bases of the junction unmatched. CDR3 nucleotide sequence: TGTGCCAGCAGTTCTTACCCTCGGGACAGGGGATTCTCTGGCTACACCTTC. It yields the protein CASSSYPRDRGFSGYTF.

DNA for the CDR3: TGCGCCAGCAGCCAGGGGGGCTCTGGAAACACCATATATTTT. Translated, it gives CASSQGGSGNTIYF. This rearrangement joins TRBV5-1 to TRBJ1-3; 7 positions match TRBD1. From germline, CDR1 is SGHRS and CDR2 YFSETQ. The CDR3 length is 14 residues. Germline trimming cut 4 bases from V and 0 bases from J; bases unmatched to any gene: 1.

V usage is TRBV28 and J usage is TRBJ1-6; no clear D. Trimming removed 0 bases from V and 14 bases from J, with 11 bases in between. This CDR3 comprises 13 residues. The germline V gene encodes CDR1 MDHEN and CDR2 SYDVKM. The CDR3 coding sequence is TGTGCCAGCAGTTTATGGGAGCAGCAAACCCTCCACTTT. It encodes CASSLWEQQTLHF. The variable domain in full, with the rest retrieved from reference TRBV28 and TRBJ1-6, is DVKVTQSSRYLVKRTGEKVFLECVQDMDHENMFWYRQDPGLGLRLIYFSYDVKMKEKGDIPEGYSVSREKKERFSLILESASTNQTSMYLCASSLWEQQTLHFGNGTRLTVT.